The rows below give T cell receptor beta chains drawn from one sample of a study of Ad26.COV2.S vaccination and SARS-CoV-2 variants. Produced via immunoSEQ multiplex PCR; TCRdb's table is partial and in-frame only. Of 200,000 to 250,000 clones listed, over 75% are singletons. This specimen consisted of peripheral blood, obtained in a trial of Ad26.COV2.S vaccine versus placebo. These receptors were taken from a person between 18 and 65 years old who received the Ad26.COV2.S COVID-19 vaccine or a placebo. Both conserved end residues are trimmed from each CDR3. Each record gives: J gene, V gene, clone size, CDR3 protein. Only some rows state a clone size, as once, few, many or a class for expanded clones.

>TRBJ2-5|TRBV18|-
ASSRTGVETQY
>TRBJ2-3|TRBV7-6|-
ASSSTGGHTDTQY
>TRBJ2-3|TRBV21-1|few
ASSKALWGLAGGPSASTDTQY
>TRBJ1-4|TRBV5-6|-
ASTNGPNEKLF
>TRBJ1-6|TRBV28|-
ASSPRQGAYNSPLH
>TRBJ2-7|TRBV29-1|-
SVYQGTTYEQY
>TRBJ1-2|TRBV2|-
ASSDFRDLMFGYT
>TRBJ1-1|TRBV28|-
ASSAGGLNTEAF
>TRBJ1-3|TRBV6-5|-
ASSGGHLSGNTIY
>TRBJ1-2|TRBV7-8|once
ASSYDREGGYT
>TRBJ1-3|TRBV5-4|-
ASSLPSGDGNTIY
>TRBJ2-7|TRBV7-2|-
ASSFARGYEQY
>TRBJ2-5|TRBV30|-
AWSSYTNHRGPKTQY
>TRBJ2-2|TRBV10-3|-
AISDHGARGTGELF
>TRBJ1-2|TRBV28|-
ASSNRGRGYT
>TRBJ1-1|TRBV10-3|few
AAAGPNTEAF
>TRBJ2-7|TRBV6-5|-
ASSRGYEQY
>TRBJ2-1|TRBV5-4|-
ASSLRADNEQF
>TRBJ2-5|TRBV6-6|-
ATSGVYGETQY
>TRBJ1-1|TRBV7-9|-
ASSLGALEAF
>TRBJ2-5|TRBV15|-
ATSRDRKGTTQETQY
>TRBJ1-4|TRBV18|-
ASSPTGAREEKLF
>TRBJ2-5|TRBV30|-
AWSVSETQY
>TRBJ1-1|TRBV11-2|-
ASSSGGTEAF
>TRBJ2-7|TRBV9|-
ASSVEGDYEQY
>TRBJ2-5|TRBV10-3|-
AISRLREEETQY
>TRBJ2-2|TRBV4-3|-
ASSVYGREEAGELF
>TRBJ2-1|TRBV27|-
ASSHSGGIPYNEQF
>TRBJ2-5|TRBV13|-
ASNAGAGETQY
>TRBJ2-6|TRBV5-4|-
ASSPREGSGANVLT
>TRBJ2-1|TRBV21-1|-
ASSVRGWDSSLREQF
>TRBJ2-7|TRBV12-3/TRBV12-4|-
ASRRDSPYEQY
>TRBJ2-2|TRBV28|-
ASSITGLRTGELF
>TRBJ2-7|TRBV6-5|-
ASSKLRDNEQY
>TRBJ1-1|TRBV10-3|-
AISLTGSDTEAF